This TCR beta chain came from a study of blood T cell repertoires in COVID-19. Study details: The United States, Italy and Spain provided the acute and convalescent COVID-19 samples. T cells, B-cell-depleted T cells, or PBMCs provided the cDNA or gDNA that served as material.

As handled by the study authors: Estimated nucleated cell counts came from reference gene primer amplification. The protocol was immunoSEQ multiplex PCR, while the TCRdb copy is restricted to in-frame clones and leaves out a portion. V, J and clone size are those of that table, while D and trimming were read from the DNA. Here the sample spans around 31,000 clones, roughly nine tenths being singletons. Germline CDR1 and CDR2: LNHDA and SQIVND (reference sequence). The CDR3 has 14 amino acids. V was clipped by 8 bases and J by 7 bases; unmatched bases: 11. The genes are TRBV19 and TRBJ2-7, with 10 bases matching TRBD2. Sequenced: peripheral blood. The TCR comes from a woman in her thirties or forties with active or convalescent COVID-19. The CDR3: CASFDPSGGSEQYF. CDR3 DNA sequence: TGTGCCAGTTTTGACCCTAGCGGGGGATCAGAGCAGTACTTC.